This TCR beta chain was recorded in a study of T cells in Graves' hyperthyroidism and ophthalmopathy. As for the study in general: Prior to any treatment, at the point of initial diagnosis, peripheral blood was collected. The study, taken as a whole, reports: Most thyroid clonotypes with frequency above 0.001 were detected in blood. It was a median 6.5 months before onset that the model predicted ophthalmopathy.

This CDR3 comprises 14 residues. V was trimmed by 7 bases and J by 7 bases, leaving 18 bases between them. Germline V gene sequence: CDR1 SGHDT, CDR2 YYEEEE. TCR beta CDR3 region amplification was performed from RNA transcripts. First-round RT-PCR targeting the TCR CDR3 was performed with the HTBI primer set. TCRdb re-derived calls from the multiplex PCR reads in MiXCR, one entry per CDR3 protein. Of hundreds of thousands of distinct CDR3 sequences in the sample, roughly 16% were seen once. This clonotype came up many times. What it binds is not known. If no ophthalmopathy progression occurred within 18 months, Graves' hyperthyroidism was stable.

The chain joins TRBV5-6 to TRBJ2-1; D is uncertain. The source of this sequence is a woman in her twenties or thirties with Graves' hyperthyroidism. The sequenced sample consisted of blood. CDR3 in amino acids: CASAEHHPLNEQFF. In DNA form, the CDR3 reads TGTGCCAGCGCCGAACACCATCCGCTAAATGAGCAGTTCTTC.